Each of the 7 T cell receptor beta chains below was sequenced from the same sample in a study of blood T cell repertoires in COVID-19 (dated by TCRdb to the early 2020s). Library creation used the immunoSEQ multiplex PCR assay. TCRdb stores this immuneACCESS table with in-frame sequences only. Part of the clones is absent; in the studies checked, under half of the shortfall reflects unresolved V genes, and no reason is known for the rest. Present in this sample are under 45,000 clones, around nine tenths of which were seen just once. Around 3.7% of the sample is held by the ten biggest clonotypes. Specimen: peripheral blood. The source is a man aged 40-49 years with COVID-19, enrolled during active disease.

The rearrangement uses TRBV5-1 and TRBJ1-6; D possibly corresponds to TRBD1 (5 bases). The CDR3 totals 14 residues. V was clipped by 4 bases and J by 8 bases, with 13 bases between them. Germline CDR1 and CDR2: SGHRS and YFSETQ. The CDR3 sequence is CASSPGLLDSPLHF. Written as DNA, the CDR3 is TGCGCCAGCAGCCCGGGACTGCTGGATTCACCCCTCCACTTT.

V usage is TRBV2 and J usage is TRBJ1-2; perhaps TRBD1 as D (5 bases). Per the germline V gene, CDR1 is SNHLY and CDR2 is FYNNEI. CDR3 length: 14 amino acids. The V end was cut by 6 bases, the J end by 5 bases, with 16 bases between. The CDR3, as DNA: TGTGCCAGCAGAGGGGAAGACCAGTTGTATGGCTACACCTTC. Amino acid sequence: CASRGEDQLYGYTF.

CDR3 bases: TGTGCCAGCTCAGTTGGACAGGGTTTAGAAGCTTTCTTT. Its protein product is CASSVGQGLEAFF. The V call is TRBV18, the J call TRBJ1-1; TRBD1 matches at 8 bases. Unmatched junction bases numbered 7, after V lost 5 bases and J lost 8 bases. CDR3 length equals 13 residues. The germline gives CDR1 KGHSH, CDR2 LQKENI.

The chain links TRBV29-1 to TRBJ2-7; D unresolved. The germline CDR1 and CDR2 sequences are SQVTM and ANQGSEA. This CDR3 contains 12 residues. Trimming removed 3 bases from V and 2 bases from J, with 8 bases in between. CDR3 coding DNA: TGCAGCGTTGACCTCCTACCCTACGAGCAGTACTTC. It encodes CSVDLLPYEQYF.

The rearrangement links TRBV7-2 to TRBJ2-5; D is perhaps TRBD2 (6 bases). V was pared by 4 bases and J by 5 bases, with 14 bases between. Germline V lookup: CDR1 SGHTA, CDR2 FQGNSA. The CDR3 spans 14 residues. CDR3 protein: CASSYQAGGETQYF. In DNA, the CDR3 is TGTGCCAGCAGCTACCAAGCGGGTGGTGAGACCCAGTACTTC.

The rearrangement joins TRBV30 to TRBJ2-1; TRBD1 matches 8 bases. Germline-derived CDR1 and CDR2 are GTSNPN and SVGIG (reference sequence). The CDR3 is 14 residues long. The ends lost 0 bases at V and 8 bases at J; junction bases unmatched: 6. CDR3 sequence: CAWSVGTGFDEQFF. The DNA for the CDR3 is TGTGCCTGGAGTGTAGGGACAGGATTTGATGAGCAGTTCTTC.

The V gene is TRBV5-8, the J gene TRBJ2-7; 10 nucleotides align to TRBD1. This CDR3 is 15 amino acids long. J gave up 6 bases and V 5 bases, and 11 bases lay outside the gene matches. Per germline, CDR1 SGHTS and CDR2 YDEGEE. Written as DNA, the CDR3 is TGTGCCAGCAGTTTATCCGGGACAGGGGTATCCGAGCAGTACTTC. It is translated as CASSLSGTGVSEQYF.